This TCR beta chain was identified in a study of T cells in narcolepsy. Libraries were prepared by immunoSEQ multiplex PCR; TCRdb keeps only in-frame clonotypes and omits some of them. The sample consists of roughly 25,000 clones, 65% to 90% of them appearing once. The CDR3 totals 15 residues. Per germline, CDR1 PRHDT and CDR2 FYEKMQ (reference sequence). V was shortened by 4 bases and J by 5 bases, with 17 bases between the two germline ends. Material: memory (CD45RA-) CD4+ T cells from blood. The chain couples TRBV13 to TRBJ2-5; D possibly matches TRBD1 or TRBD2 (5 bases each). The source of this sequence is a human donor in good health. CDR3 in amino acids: CASSSRVRDLETQYF. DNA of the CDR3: TGTGCCAGCAGCTCAAGAGTCCGGGACCTGGAGACCCAGTACTTC.